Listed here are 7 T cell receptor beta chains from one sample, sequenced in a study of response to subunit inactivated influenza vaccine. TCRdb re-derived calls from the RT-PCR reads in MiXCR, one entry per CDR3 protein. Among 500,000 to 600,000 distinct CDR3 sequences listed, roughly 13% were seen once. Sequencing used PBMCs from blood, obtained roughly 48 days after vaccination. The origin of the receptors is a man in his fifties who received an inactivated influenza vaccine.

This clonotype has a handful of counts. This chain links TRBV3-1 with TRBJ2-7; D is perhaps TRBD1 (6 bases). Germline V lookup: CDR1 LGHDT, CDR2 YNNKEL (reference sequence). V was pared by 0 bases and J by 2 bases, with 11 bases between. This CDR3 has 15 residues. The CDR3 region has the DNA TGTGCCAGCAGCCAAGACTTAGGGACACCCTACGAGCAGTACTTC. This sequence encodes CASSQDLGTPYEQYF.

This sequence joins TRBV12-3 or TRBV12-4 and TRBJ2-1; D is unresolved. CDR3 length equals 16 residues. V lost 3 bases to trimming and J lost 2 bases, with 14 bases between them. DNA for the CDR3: TGTGCCAGCAGTTTTGGCCAAAGTGTTACCTACAATGAGCAGTTCTTC. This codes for CASSFGQSVTYNEQFF.

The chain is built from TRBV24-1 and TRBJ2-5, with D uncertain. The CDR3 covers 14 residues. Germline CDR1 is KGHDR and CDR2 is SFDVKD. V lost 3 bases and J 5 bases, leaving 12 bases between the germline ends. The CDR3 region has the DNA TGTGCCACCAGTGATGGTGCCGGGTCGGAGACCCAGTACTTC. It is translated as CATSDGAGSETQYF.

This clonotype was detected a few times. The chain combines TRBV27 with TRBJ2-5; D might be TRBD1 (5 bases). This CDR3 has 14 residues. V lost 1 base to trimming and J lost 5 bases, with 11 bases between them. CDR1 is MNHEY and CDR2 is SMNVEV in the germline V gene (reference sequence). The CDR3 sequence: CASSLWQGGETQYF. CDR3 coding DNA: TGTGCCAGCAGTTTATGGCAGGGTGGGGAGACCCAGTACTTC.

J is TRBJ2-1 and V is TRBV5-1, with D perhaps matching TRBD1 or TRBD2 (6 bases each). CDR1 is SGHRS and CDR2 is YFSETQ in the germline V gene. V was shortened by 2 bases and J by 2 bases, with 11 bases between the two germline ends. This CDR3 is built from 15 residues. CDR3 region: CASSFMGGPYNEQFF. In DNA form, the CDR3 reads TGCGCCAGCAGCTTTATGGGGGGCCCCTACAATGAGCAGTTCTTC.

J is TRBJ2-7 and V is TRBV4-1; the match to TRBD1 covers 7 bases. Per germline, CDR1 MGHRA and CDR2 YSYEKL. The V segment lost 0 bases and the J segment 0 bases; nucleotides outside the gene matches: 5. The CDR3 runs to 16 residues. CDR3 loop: CASSQETGLSSYEQYF. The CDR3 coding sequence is TGCGCCAGCAGCCAAGAGACAGGGCTAAGCTCCTACGAGCAGTACTTC.

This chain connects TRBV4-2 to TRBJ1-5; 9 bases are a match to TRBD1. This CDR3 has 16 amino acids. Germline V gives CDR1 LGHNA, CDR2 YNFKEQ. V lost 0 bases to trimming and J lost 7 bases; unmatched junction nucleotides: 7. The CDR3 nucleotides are TGTGCCAGCAGCCAAGAACAGGGGGCGACGAGGCAGCCCCAGCATTTT. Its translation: CASSQEQGATRQPQHF.